This T cell receptor (beta chain) was observed in a study of cytotoxic CD8 clonotypes in ibrutinib-treated CLL. Study context: When averaged across all of the samples, the counts came to around 260,000 productive templates and some 93,000 productive rearrangements.

CDR1 is LNHDA, CDR2 SQIVND, per germline (reference sequence). V was pared by 7 bases and J by 3 bases, with 17 bases between. This CDR3 has 15 amino acids. Some clones are missing from TCRdb's copy, which holds only in-frame ones; the method was immunoSEQ multiplex PCR. Among around 150,000 clones, roughly 84% were seen once, and the ten largest hold more than 2.5%. The source is a human donor with chronic lymphocytic leukemia. Specimen: PBMCs, collected at disease progression, from a patient treated with ibrutinib. V and J are TRBV19 and TRBJ2-3, with D maybe TRBD2 (5 bases). The chain's CDR3 is CASKEQTPGTDTQYF. In nucleotides, the CDR3 is TGTGCCAGTAAGGAGCAGACCCCGGGAACAGATACGCAGTATTTT.